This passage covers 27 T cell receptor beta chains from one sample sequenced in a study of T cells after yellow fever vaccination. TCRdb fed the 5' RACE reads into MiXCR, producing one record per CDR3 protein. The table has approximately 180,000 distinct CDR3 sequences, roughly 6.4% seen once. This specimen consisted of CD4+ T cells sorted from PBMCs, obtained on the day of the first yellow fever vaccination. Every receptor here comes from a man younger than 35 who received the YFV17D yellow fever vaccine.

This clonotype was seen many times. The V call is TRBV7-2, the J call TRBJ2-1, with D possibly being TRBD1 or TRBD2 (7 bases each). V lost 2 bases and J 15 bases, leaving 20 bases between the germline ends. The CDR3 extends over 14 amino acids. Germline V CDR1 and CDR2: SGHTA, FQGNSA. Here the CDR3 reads CASSLTLAGRGPFF. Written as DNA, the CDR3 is TGTGCCAGCAGCTTAACCCTTGCAGGGAGGGGGCCGTTCTTC.

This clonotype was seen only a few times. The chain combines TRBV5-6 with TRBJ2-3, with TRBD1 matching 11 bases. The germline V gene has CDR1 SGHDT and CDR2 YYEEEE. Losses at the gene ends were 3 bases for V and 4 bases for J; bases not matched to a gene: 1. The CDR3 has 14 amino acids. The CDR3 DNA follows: TGTGCCAGCAGCTGGGACAGGGGGGCAGATACGCAGTATTTT. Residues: CASSWDRGADTQYF.

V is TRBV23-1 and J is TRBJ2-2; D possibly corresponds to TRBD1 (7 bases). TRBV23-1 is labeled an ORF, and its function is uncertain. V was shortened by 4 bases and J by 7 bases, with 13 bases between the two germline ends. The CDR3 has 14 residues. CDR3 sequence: CASSRFQGGGELFF. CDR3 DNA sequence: TGCGCCAGCAGTCGATTCCAGGGGGGCGGGGAGCTGTTTTTT.

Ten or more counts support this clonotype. This chain's CDR3 is CASRSGQGGGRNEQFF. In DNA form, the CDR3 reads TGTGCCAGCAGATCAGGACAGGGGGGCGGACGCAATGAGCAGTTCTTC. The chain has TRBV28 and TRBJ2-1; 10 bases match TRBD1. CDR3 length equals 16 residues. Germline trimming cut 6 bases from V and 6 bases from J; bases unmatched to any gene: 11. Germline V gene lookup returns CDR1 MDHEN and CDR2 SYDVKM.

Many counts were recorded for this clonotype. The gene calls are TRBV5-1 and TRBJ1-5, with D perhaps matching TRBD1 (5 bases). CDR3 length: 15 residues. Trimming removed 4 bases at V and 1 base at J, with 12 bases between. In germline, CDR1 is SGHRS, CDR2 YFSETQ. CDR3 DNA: TGCGCCAGCAGCGCGTTTTGGGGCAGCAATCAGCCCCAGCATTTT. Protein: CASSAFWGSNQPQHF.

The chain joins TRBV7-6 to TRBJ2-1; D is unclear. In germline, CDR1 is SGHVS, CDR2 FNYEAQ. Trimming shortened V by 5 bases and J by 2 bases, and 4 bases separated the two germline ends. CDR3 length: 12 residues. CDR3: CASSQPYNEQFF. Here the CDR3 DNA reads TGTGCCAGCAGCCAACCCTACAATGAGCAGTTCTTC.

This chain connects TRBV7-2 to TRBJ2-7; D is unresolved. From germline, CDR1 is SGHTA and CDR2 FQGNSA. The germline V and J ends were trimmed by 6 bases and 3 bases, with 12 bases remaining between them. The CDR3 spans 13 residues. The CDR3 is CASRGWGIYEQYF. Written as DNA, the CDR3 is TGTGCCAGCAGGGGGTGGGGAATCTACGAGCAGTACTTC.

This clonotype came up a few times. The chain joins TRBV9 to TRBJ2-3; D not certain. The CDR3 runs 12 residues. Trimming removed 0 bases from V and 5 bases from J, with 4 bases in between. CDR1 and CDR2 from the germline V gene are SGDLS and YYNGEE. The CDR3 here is CASSVAVDTQYF. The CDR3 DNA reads TGTGCCAGCAGCGTAGCGGTAGATACGCAGTATTTT.

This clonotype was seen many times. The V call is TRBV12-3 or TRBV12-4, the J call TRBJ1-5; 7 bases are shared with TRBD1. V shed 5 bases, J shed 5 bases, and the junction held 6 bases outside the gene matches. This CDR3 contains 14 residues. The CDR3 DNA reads TGTGCCAGCAGTCGGGACAGCCAGTATCAGCCCCAGCATTTT. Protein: CASSRDSQYQPQHF.

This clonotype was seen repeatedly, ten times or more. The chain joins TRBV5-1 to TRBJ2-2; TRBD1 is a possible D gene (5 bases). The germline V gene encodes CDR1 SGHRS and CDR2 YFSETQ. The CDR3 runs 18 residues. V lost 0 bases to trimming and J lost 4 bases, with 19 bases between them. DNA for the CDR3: TGCGCCAGCAGCTTGGTACCAGGACACCGGGTGACCACCGGGGAGCTGTTTTTT. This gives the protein CASSLVPGHRVTTGELFF.

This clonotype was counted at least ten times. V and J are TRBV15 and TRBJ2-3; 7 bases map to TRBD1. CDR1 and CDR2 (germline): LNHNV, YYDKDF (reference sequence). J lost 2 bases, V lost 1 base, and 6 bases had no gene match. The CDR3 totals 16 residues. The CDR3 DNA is TGTGCCACCAGCAGAGGCGACAGGGTGCCCACAGATACGCAGTATTTT. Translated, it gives CATSRGDRVPTDTQYF.

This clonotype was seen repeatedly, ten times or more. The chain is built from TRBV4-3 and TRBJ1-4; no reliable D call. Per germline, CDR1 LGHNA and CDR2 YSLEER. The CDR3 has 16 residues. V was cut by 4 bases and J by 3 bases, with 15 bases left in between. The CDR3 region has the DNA TGCGCCAGCAGCCCCCGGGGTGGGGAAGCTAATGAAAAACTGTTTTTT. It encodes CASSPRGGEANEKLFF.

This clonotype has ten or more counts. CDR3 residues: CASSYSARVRNEQFF. DNA for the CDR3: TGTGCCAGCAGTTACTCGGCCAGGGTTAGAAATGAGCAGTTCTTC. V and J are TRBV6-5 and TRBJ2-1, with a weak D call TRBD1 (5 bases). This CDR3 has 15 amino acids. V was trimmed by 0 bases and J by 7 bases, leaving 13 bases between them. Germline V gene data show CDR1 as MNHEY and CDR2 as SVGAGI.

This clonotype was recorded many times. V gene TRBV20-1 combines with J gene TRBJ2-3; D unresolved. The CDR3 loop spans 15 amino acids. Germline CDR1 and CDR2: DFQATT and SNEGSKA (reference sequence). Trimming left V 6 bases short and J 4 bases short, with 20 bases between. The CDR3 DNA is TGCAGTGCGACTCACGGTCCCCTGTCGTCAGATACGCAGTATTTT. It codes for CSATHGPLSSDTQYF.

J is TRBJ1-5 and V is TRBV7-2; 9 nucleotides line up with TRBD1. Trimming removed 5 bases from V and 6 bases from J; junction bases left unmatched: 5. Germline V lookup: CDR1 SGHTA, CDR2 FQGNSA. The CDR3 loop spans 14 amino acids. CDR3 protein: CASSTTGGGQPQHF. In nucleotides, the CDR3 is TGTGCCAGCAGCACCACAGGGGGCGGTCAGCCCCAGCATTTT. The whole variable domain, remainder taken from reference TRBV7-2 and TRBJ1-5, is GAGVSQSPSNKVTEKGKDVELRCDPISGHTALYWYRQSLGQGLEFLIYFQGNSAPDKSGLPSDRFSAERTGGSVSTLTIQRTQQEDSAVYLCASSTTGGGQPQHFGDGTRLSIL.

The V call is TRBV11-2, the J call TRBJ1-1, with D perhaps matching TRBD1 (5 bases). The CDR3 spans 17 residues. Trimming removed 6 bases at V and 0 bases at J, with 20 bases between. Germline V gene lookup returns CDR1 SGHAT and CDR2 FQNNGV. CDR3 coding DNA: TGTGCCAGCAGAACCAGTAGACTGACAGTGGTGAACACTGAAGCTTTCTTT. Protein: CASRTSRLTVVNTEAFF.

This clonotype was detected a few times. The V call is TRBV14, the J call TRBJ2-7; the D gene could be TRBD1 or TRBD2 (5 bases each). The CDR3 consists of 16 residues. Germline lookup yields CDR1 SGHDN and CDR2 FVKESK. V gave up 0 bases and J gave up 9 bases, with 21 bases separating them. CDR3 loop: CASSQDAFRDPFRQYF. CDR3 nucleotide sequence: TGTGCCAGCAGCCAAGATGCTTTCCGGGACCCCTTTAGGCAGTACTTC.

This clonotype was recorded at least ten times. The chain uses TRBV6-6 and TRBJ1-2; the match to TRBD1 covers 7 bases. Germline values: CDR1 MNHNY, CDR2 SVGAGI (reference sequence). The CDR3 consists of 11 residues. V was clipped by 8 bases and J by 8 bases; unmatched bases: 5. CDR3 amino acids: CASSGTDGYTF. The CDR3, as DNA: TGTGCCAGCTCAGGGACAGACGGCTACACCTTC.

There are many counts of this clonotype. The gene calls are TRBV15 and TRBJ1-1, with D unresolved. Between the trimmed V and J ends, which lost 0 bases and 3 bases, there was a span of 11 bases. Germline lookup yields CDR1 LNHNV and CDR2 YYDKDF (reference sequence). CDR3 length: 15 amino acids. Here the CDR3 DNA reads TGTGCCACCAGCAGAGACCTGGGGTGGGACACTGAAGCTTTCTTT. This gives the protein CATSRDLGWDTEAFF.

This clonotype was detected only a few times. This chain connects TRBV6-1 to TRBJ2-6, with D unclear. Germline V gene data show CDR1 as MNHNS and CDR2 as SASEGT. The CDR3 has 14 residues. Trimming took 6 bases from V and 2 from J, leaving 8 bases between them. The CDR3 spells CASRRMTGANVLTF. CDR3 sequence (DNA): TGTGCCAGCAGACGGATGACTGGGGCCAACGTCCTGACTTTC.

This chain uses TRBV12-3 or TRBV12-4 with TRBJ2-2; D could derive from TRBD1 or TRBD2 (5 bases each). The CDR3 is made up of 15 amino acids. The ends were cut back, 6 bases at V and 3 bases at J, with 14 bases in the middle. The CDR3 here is CASSLRGSDTGELFF. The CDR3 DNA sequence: TGTGCCAGCAGCCTTCGGGGCTCGGACACCGGGGAGCTGTTTTTT.

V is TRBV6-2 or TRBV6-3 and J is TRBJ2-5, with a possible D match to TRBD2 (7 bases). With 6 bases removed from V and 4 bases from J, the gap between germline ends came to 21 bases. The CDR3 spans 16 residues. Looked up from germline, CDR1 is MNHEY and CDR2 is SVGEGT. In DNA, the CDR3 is TGTGCCAGCAGCTGGAATCACGGGGGGCAAGGAGAGACCCAGTACTTC. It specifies CASSWNHGGQGETQYF.

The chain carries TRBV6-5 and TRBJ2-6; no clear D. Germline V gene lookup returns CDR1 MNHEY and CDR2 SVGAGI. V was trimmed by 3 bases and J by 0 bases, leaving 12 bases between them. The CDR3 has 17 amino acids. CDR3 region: CASSYWPITSGANVLTF. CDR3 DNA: TGTGCCAGCAGTTATTGGCCCATCACCTCTGGGGCCAACGTCCTGACTTTC.

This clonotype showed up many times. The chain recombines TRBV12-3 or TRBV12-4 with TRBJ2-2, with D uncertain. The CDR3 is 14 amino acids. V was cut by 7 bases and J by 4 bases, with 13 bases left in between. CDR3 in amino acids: CASTSGSFTGELFF. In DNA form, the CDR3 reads TGTGCCAGCACCTCGGGCAGTTTCACCGGGGAGCTGTTTTTT.

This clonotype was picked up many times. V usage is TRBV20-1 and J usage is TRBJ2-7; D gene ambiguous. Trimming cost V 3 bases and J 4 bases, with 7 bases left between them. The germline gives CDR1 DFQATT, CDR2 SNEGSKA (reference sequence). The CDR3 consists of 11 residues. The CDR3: CSASNMYEQYV. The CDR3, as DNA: TGCAGTGCTAGTAACATGTACGAGCAGTACGTC.

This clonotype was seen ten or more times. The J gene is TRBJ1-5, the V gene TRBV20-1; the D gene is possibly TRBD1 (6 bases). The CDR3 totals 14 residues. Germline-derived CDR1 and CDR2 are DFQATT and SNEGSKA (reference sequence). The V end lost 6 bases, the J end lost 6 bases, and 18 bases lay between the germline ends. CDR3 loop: CSATMGGPGQPQHF. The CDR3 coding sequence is TGCAGTGCCACCATGGGGGGGCCCGGTCAGCCCCAGCATTTT.

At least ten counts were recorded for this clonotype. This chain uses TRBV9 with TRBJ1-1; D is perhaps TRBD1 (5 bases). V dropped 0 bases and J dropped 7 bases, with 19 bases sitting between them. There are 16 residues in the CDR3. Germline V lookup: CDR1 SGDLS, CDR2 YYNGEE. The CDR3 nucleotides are TGTGCCAGCAGCGTAGGGGTTTTGGGACTCCAAGGTGAAGCTTTCTTT. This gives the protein CASSVGVLGLQGEAFF. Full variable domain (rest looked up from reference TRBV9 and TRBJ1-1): DSGVTQTPKHLITATGQRVTLRCSPRSGDLSVYWYQQSLDQGLQFLIQYYNGEERAKGNILERFSAQQFPDLHSELNLSSLELGDSALYFCASSVGVLGLQGEAFFGQGTRLTVV.